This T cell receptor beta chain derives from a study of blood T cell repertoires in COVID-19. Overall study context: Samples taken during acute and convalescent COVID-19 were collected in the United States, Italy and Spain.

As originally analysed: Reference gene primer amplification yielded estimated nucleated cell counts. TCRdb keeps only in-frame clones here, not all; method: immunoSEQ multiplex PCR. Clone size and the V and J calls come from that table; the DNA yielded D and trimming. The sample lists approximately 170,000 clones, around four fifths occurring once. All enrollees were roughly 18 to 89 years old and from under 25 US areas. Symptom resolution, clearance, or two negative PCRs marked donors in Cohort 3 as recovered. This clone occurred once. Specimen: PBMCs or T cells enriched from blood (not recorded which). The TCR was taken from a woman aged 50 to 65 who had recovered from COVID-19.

CDR3 coding DNA: TGTGCCAGCAGTTTAAATCGACATCTCGGGGAGCTGTTTTTT. Its translation is CASSLNRHLGELFF. The chain couples TRBV27 to TRBJ2-2; D not certain. V lost 2 bases, J lost 7 bases, and 11 bases lay in between. The CDR3 covers 14 residues. Germline CDR1 MNHEY, CDR2 SMNVEV (reference sequence).